The present entry profiles one T cell receptor (beta chain) with its context. This sample is part of a study of T cell changes during pregnancy in multiple sclerosis. Here immunoSEQ multiplex PCR was the method, and the copy in TCRdb shows in-frame clones only, minus some. The sample has approximately 130,000 clones; 90% to 96% are singletons. Germline V gene data show CDR1 as MNHEY and CDR2 as SMNVEV (reference sequence). CDR3 size: 15 residues. V dropped 0 bases and J dropped 3 bases, with 12 bases sitting between them. The TCR originated in a female donor with multiple sclerosis, enrolled in a pregnancy study. The specimen comprised peripheral blood, sampled after pregnancy. V gene TRBV27 combines with J gene TRBJ2-7; D is possibly TRBD2 (6 bases). CDR3 amino acids: CASSLSKGLYYEQYF. In DNA, the CDR3 is TGTGCCAGCAGTTTATCGAAGGGACTGTACTACGAGCAGTACTTC.